This entry concerns a single TCR beta chain. The antigen remains unidentified. Time point denoted: week 11, during vaccination. Vaccinated patients received 300 ug of mutant IDH1 20-mer peptide per dose, with topical imiquimod. The data were obtained in a study of a mutant IDH1 vaccine in newly diagnosed glioma. Overall study context: Before enrollment, patients got radiotherapy alone, temozolomide alone, or mostly the combination.

Germline-derived CDR1 and CDR2 are MDHEN and SYDVKM. V lost 6 bases and J 0 bases, leaving 15 bases between the germline ends. The CDR3 runs to 15 residues. Overall study findings and caveats: Over 85% of patients showed vaccine-induced immune responses across multiple MHC alleles.

Repertoires were generated with immunoSEQ multiplex PCR, while TCRdb's copy carries only in-frame clones and drops some. The sample carries roughly 60,000 clones, approximately 80% recorded once. The chain employs TRBV28 and TRBJ2-7; D gene unclear. The TCR originated in a man aged 25 to 45 with glioma. The source material was PBMCs, sampled from a glioma patient whose treatment included an IDH1 peptide vaccine. CDR3 amino acids: CASSSTWPSSYEQYF. The CDR3 bases are TGTGCCAGCAGCTCGACATGGCCTAGCTCCTACGAGCAGTACTTC.